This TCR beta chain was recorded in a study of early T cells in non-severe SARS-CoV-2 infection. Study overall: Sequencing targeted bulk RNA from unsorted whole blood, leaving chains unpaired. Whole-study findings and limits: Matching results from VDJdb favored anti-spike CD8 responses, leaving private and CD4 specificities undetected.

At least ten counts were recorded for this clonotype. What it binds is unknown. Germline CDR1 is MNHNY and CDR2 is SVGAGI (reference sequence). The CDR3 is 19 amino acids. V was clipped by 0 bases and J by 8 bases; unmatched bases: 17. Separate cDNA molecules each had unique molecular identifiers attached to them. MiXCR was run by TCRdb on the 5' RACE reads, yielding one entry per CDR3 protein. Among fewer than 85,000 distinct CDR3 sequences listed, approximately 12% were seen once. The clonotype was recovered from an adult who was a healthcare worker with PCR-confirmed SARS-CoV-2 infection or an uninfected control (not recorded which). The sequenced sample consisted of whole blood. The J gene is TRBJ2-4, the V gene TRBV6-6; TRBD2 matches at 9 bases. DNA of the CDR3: TGTGCCAGCAGTTACTCGGTTCCCGGAGCGGGGGGCGGTTTTGACATTCAGTACTTC. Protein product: CASSYSVPGAGGGFDIQYF.